Listed here are 27 T cell receptor beta chains from one sample, sequenced in a study of T cell responses to AZD1222 COVID-19 vaccine. The data were produced by immunoSEQ multiplex PCR, yet TCRdb's version contains in-frame clones alone and is incomplete. Among 110,000 or so clones, 70% to 90% were seen once, and the ten largest hold approximately 19%. Source: peripheral blood, taken on day 0 of AZD1222 vaccination. The receptors were gathered from an adult in good health.

V usage is TRBV6-1 and J usage is TRBJ1-4, with D possibly being TRBD1 (6 bases). V was shortened by 3 bases and J by 12 bases, with 11 bases between the two germline ends. CDR1 is MNHNS, CDR2 SASEGT, per germline. There are 12 residues in the CDR3. CDR3 DNA: TGTGCCAGCAGTGAGCCTCCAGGGGAACTGTTTTTT. The encoded protein is CASSEPPGELFF.

Remarks on this clone: The junction departs from germline at one end; a sequencing error may be responsible. The chain carries TRBV30 and TRBJ1-1; D call uncertain. This CDR3 has 12 residues. Germline values: CDR1 GTSNPN, CDR2 SVGIG (reference sequence). The CDR3 sequence: CASSRTDTEAFF. The DNA of the CDR3 is TGTGCCTCGAGTAGGACGGACACTGAAGCTTTCTTT.

This chain links TRBV6-1 with TRBJ1-5; perhaps TRBD1 as D (6 bases). The germline gives CDR1 MNHNS, CDR2 SASEGT. V was clipped by 2 bases and J by 3 bases, with 14 bases between them. The CDR3 runs to 16 residues. CDR3 in DNA: TGTGCCAGCAGTGAAAGGTCGACAGGTCACAATCAGCCCCAGCATTTT. Protein product: CASSERSTGHNQPQHF.

The chain couples TRBV5-6 to TRBJ2-5; the D gene is possibly TRBD2 (6 bases). V was cut by 5 bases and J by 5 bases, with 19 bases left in between. The CDR3 covers 15 residues. CDR1 and CDR2 from the germline V gene are SGHDT and YYEEEE. CDR3 in amino acids: CASRRPGSSWETQYF. In DNA, the CDR3 is TGTGCCAGCAGACGTCCCGGGAGCAGCTGGGAGACCCAGTACTTC.

The CDR3 is CASSLDHGGAATGELFF. For the CDR3, the DNA is TGTGCCAGCAGCTTAGATCATGGGGGGGCGGCCACCGGGGAGCTGTTTTTT. The chain uses TRBV7-6 and TRBJ2-2; D perhaps matches TRBD2 (7 bases). Germline-derived CDR1 and CDR2 are SGHVS and FNYEAQ. The germline V and J ends were trimmed by 1 base and 4 bases, with 16 bases remaining between them. The CDR3 covers 17 residues.

The sample holds one count of this clone. The rearrangement links TRBV9 to TRBJ1-1; tentatively, D is TRBD1 (6 bases). Per germline, CDR1 SGDLS and CDR2 YYNGEE. V gave up 4 bases and J gave up 5 bases, with 24 bases separating them. The CDR3 totals 17 residues. CDR3 DNA: TGTGCCAGCAGCCTGAGAGCCGGACAGATGGAGCGAACTGAAGCTTTCTTT. Its protein is CASSLRAGQMERTEAFF.

The chain has TRBV11-3 and TRBJ2-7; 8 bases line up with TRBD2. The CDR3 is 16 residues long. The junction had 15 bases not matched to a gene; V was cut back by 5 bases and J by 6 bases. CDR1 is SGHNT, CDR2 YENEEA, per germline. The CDR3 region is CASSPGGTFSYVEQYV. For the CDR3, the DNA is TGTGCCAGCAGCCCGGGAGGGACTTTCTCGTACGTCGAGCAGTACGTC.

The chain uses TRBV20-1 and TRBJ2-3; 8 bases fit TRBD2. Trimming removed 3 bases from V and 5 bases from J; junction bases left unmatched: 13. The germline V gene encodes CDR1 DFQATT and CDR2 SNEGSKA (reference sequence). The CDR3 is made up of 16 amino acids. The CDR3 coding sequence is TGCAGTGCTAGTTTCTTAGCGGGGCTCCGGGGAGATACGCAGTATTTT. Residues: CSASFLAGLRGDTQYF.

This clone was recorded once. The CDR3 coding sequence is TGTGCCAGCAGCCTAGGCGGGGGGGCCTCCGGGGAGCTGTTTTTT. It yields the protein CASSLGGGASGELFF. This chain joins TRBV3-1 (or the pseudogene TRBV3-2) and TRBJ2-2; 9 bases agree with TRBD2. The CDR3 loop spans 15 amino acids. J lost 6 bases, V lost 4 bases, and 6 bases had no gene match. Germline CDR1 is LGHDT and CDR2 is YNNKEL (reference sequence).

The chain employs TRBV30 and TRBJ1-2, with TRBD1 matching 11 bases. The V and J ends lost 2 bases and 4 bases, in that order; junction bases with no gene match: 3. CDR3 length: 14 amino acids. Germline V gene data show CDR1 as GTSNPN and CDR2 as SVGIG (reference sequence). The CDR3 loop reads CAWSRTGGGYGYTF. CDR3 nucleotides: TGTGCCTGGAGTAGGACAGGGGGCGGCTATGGCTACACCTTC. The variable domain in full, with the rest retrieved from reference TRBV30 and TRBJ1-2, is SQTIHQWPATLVQPVGSPLSLECTVEGTSNPNLYWYRQAAGRGLQLLFYSVGIGQISSEVPQNLSASRPQDRQFILSSKKLLLSDSGFYLCAWSRTGGGYGYTFGSGTRLTVV.

This clone has more than one count but fewer than ten. The chain links TRBV20-1 to TRBJ1-2; D is unclear. Germline V gene lookup returns CDR1 DFQATT and CDR2 SNEGSKA (reference sequence). The V end was cut by 4 bases, the J end by 4 bases, with 7 bases between. This CDR3 has 11 residues. The CDR3 bases are TGCAGTGCTAATGTCGGCTATGGCTACACCTTC. Its translation is CSANVGYGYTF.

This clone came up a few times. In DNA form, the CDR3 reads TGTGCCAGCAGCTTAGAAGTGAACACTGAAGCTTTCTTT. It encodes CASSLEVNTEAFF. The V call is TRBV7-3, the J call TRBJ1-1, with D unclear. Germline CDR1 is SGHTA and CDR2 is FQGTGA. The germline V and J ends were trimmed by 2 bases and 0 bases, with 4 bases remaining between them. The CDR3 totals 13 residues.

The chain uses TRBV5-4 and TRBJ2-5; possibly TRBD1 for D (6 bases). The germline gives CDR1 SGHNT, CDR2 YYREEE (reference sequence). The CDR3 loop spans 15 amino acids. V lost 4 bases to trimming and J lost 2 bases, with 15 bases between them. The CDR3 sequence: CASSTRTEKQETQYF. The CDR3 bases are TGTGCCAGCAGCACCAGGACAGAAAAGCAAGAGACCCAGTACTTC.

This sequence joins TRBV6-2 or TRBV6-3 and TRBJ2-7; D is possibly TRBD1 (6 bases). V was shortened by 5 bases and J by 2 bases, with 19 bases between the two germline ends. The V gene's germline CDR1 is MNHEY and CDR2 SVGEGT. The CDR3 runs 16 residues. The CDR3 protein is CASSARSGTTPYEQYF. The CDR3 DNA reads TGTGCCAGCAGTGCCAGGTCCGGGACAACGCCCTACGAGCAGTACTTC.

Here the CDR3 reads CASSLDGAVDEQYV. The CDR3 DNA reads TGTGCCAGCAGCTTAGACGGGGCAGTTGACGAGCAGTACGTC. V usage is TRBV11-3 and J usage is TRBJ2-7; D assignment may be TRBD1 or TRBD2 (5 bases each). This CDR3 is 14 amino acids long. V was trimmed by 0 bases and J by 5 bases, leaving 11 bases between them. From germline, CDR1 is SGHNT and CDR2 YENEEA.

V is TRBV6-5 and J is TRBJ2-2; D is unclear. Germline CDR1 is MNHEY and CDR2 is SVGAGI. The CDR3 covers 12 residues. Trimming shortened V by 2 bases and J by 6 bases, and 4 bases separated the two germline ends. Written as DNA, the CDR3 is TGTGCCAGCAGTTACCATCCCGGGGAGCTGTTTTTT. Residues: CASSYHPGELFF.

V usage is TRBV18 and J usage is TRBJ2-3; a possible D gene is TRBD1 (5 bases). V was pared by 1 base and J by 2 bases, with 10 bases between. This CDR3 spans 15 amino acids. CDR1 and CDR2 from the germline V gene are KGHSH and LQKENI. The CDR3 is CASSPLRQHTDTQYF. Written as DNA, the CDR3 is TGTGCCAGCTCACCACTGCGACAGCACACAGATACGCAGTATTTT.

The chain is built from TRBV15 and TRBJ1-2; D gene unclear. From germline, CDR1 is LNHNV and CDR2 YYDKDF (reference sequence). The CDR3 consists of 14 residues. V shed 1 base and J shed 1 base, with 7 bases lying between them. The CDR3 region has the DNA TGTGCCACCAGCAGAGGTGAGATTAACTATGGCTACACCTTC. It translates to CATSRGEINYGYTF.

J is TRBJ1-2 and V is TRBV5-8; TRBD1 is a possible D gene (6 bases). The CDR3 is 13 residues long. The V gene lost 3 bases and the J gene lost 8 bases, with 14 bases spanning the gap. The germline V gene has CDR1 SGHTS and CDR2 YDEGEE. The CDR3 reads CASSSWGGGGYTF. CDR3 sequence (DNA): TGTGCCAGCAGCTCTTGGGGGGGCGGCGGCTACACCTTC.

The CDR3 DNA reads TGTGCCAGTAGTCTGATTCGAGGGGGTAGAACAGATACGCAGTATTTT. It encodes CASSLIRGGRTDTQYF. The chain links TRBV19 to TRBJ2-3; D might be TRBD1 (6 bases). The CDR3 loop spans 16 amino acids. Germline V lookup: CDR1 LNHDA, CDR2 SQIVND (reference sequence). The ends were cut back, 5 bases at V and 3 bases at J, with 18 bases in the middle.

The gene calls are TRBV7-2 and TRBJ1-2; maybe TRBD1 (6 bases). V lost 5 bases, J lost 10 bases, and 14 bases lay in between. The CDR3 contains 12 residues. Germline V gene lookup returns CDR1 SGHTA and CDR2 FQGNSA. Here the CDR3 reads CASSPRTASYTF. The CDR3 nucleotides read TGTGCCAGCAGCCCCCGGACAGCGTCCTACACCTTC.

V gene TRBV5-5 combines with J gene TRBJ1-5, with a tentative D call TRBD1 (6 bases). Germline V gene sequence: CDR1 SGHKS, CDR2 YYEKEE (reference sequence). Trimming removed 4 bases at V and 6 bases at J, with 14 bases between. The CDR3 has 14 amino acids. CDR3 nucleotides: TGTGCCAGCAGCACCTCGGGGGCAGGTCAGCCCCAGCATTTT. Protein product: CASSTSGAGQPQHF.

The chain employs TRBV29-1 and TRBJ1-1; the D is unclear. Germline loops: CDR1 SQVTM, CDR2 ANQGSEA. Trimming removed 7 bases from V and 1 base from J, with 13 bases in between. The CDR3 sequence is 13 residues long. This chain's CDR3 is CSGAFQRNTEAFF. The DNA of the CDR3 is TGCAGCGGGGCCTTCCAAAGGAACACTGAAGCTTTCTTT.

This clone was counted a single time. The chain has TRBV18 and TRBJ1-1; D uncertain. V dropped 0 bases and J dropped 5 bases, with 10 bases sitting between them. The CDR3 is 14 residues long. Per germline, CDR1 KGHSH and CDR2 LQKENI. The CDR3: CASSPPGSRTEAFF. The DNA of the CDR3 is TGTGCCAGCTCACCACCGGGGTCAAGAACTGAAGCTTTCTTT.

The chain joins TRBV28 to TRBJ2-7, with D perhaps matching TRBD2 (5 bases). Trimming took off 7 bases at V and 4 bases at J, with 11 bases between the two ends. Looked up from germline, CDR1 is MDHEN and CDR2 is SYDVKM. The CDR3 runs to 12 residues. This CDR3 is CASTMRGYEQYF. The CDR3 nucleotides read TGTGCCAGCACCATGAGAGGGTACGAGCAGTACTTC.

CDR3 nucleotides: TGTGCCAGCAGCCAGTCCTCCGGGACAGGCTTCTCTAACTATGGCTACACCTTC. It yields the protein CASSQSSGTGFSNYGYTF. V gene TRBV11-2 combines with J gene TRBJ1-2, with 8 nucleotides matching TRBD1. The V gene end was trimmed by 5 bases and the J gene end by 0 bases; junction bases not matched to a gene: 14. Germline assignment: CDR1 SGHAT and CDR2 FQNNGV. This CDR3 has 18 amino acids.

The V call is TRBV5-8, the J call TRBJ1-1; D not resolved. The CDR3 spans 13 residues. Trimming pared 4 bases from V and 5 bases from J, leaving 12 bases between. Germline V gives CDR1 SGHTS, CDR2 YDEGEE. CDR3 in DNA: TGTGCCAGCAGCACGGATCCGGGGACTGAAGCTTTCTTT. This codes for CASSTDPGTEAFF.